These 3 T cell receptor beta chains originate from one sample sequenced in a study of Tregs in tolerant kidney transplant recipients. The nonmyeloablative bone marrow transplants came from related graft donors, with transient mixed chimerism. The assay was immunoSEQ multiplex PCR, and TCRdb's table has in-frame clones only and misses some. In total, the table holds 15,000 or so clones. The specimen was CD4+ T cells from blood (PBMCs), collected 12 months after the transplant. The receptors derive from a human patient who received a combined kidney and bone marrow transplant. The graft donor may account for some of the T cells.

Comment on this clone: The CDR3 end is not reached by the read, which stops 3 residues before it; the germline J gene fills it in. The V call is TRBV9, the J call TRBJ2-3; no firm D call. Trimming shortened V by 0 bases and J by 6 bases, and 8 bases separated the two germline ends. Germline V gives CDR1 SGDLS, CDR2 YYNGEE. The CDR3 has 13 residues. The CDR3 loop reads CASSVEVRDTQYF. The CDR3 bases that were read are TGTGCCAGCAGCGTAGAGGTCAGGGATACG.

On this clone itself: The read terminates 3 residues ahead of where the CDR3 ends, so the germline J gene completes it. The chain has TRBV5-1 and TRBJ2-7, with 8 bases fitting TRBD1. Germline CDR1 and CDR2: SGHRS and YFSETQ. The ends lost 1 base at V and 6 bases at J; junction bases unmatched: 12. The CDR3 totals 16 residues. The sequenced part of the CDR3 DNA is TGCGCCAGCAGCTTGTCTCCAGGGGGCTTCGGGGGCGAG. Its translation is CASSLSPGGFGGE. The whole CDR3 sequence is CASSLSPGGFGGEQYF.

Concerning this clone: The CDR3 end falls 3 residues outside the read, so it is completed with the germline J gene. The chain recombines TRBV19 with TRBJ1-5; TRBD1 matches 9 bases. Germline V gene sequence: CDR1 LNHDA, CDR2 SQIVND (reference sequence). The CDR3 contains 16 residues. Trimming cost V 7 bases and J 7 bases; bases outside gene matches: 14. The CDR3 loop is CASIGGRTGVTQPQHF. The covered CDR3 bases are TGTGCCAGTATCGGGGGGAGGACAGGGGTTACGCAGCCC.